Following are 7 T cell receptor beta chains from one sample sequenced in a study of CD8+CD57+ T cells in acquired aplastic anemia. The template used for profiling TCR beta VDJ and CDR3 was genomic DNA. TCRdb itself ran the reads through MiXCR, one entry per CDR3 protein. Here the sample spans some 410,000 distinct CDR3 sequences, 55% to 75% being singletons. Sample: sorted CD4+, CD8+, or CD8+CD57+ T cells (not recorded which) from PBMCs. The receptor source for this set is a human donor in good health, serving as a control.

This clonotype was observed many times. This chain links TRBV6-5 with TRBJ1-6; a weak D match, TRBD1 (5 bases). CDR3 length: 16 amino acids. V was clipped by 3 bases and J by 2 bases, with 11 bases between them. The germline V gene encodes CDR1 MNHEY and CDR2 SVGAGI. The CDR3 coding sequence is TGTGCCAGCAGTTATTTGGGGGGAACCTATAATTCACCCCTCCACTTT. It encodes CASSYLGGTYNSPLHF.

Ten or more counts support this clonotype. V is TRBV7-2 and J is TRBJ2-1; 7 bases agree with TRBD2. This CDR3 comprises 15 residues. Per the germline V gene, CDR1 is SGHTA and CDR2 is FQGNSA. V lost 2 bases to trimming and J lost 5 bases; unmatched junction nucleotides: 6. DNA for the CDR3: TGTGCCAGCAGCTTAAGCCTAGCGGATCACAATGAGCAGTTCTTC. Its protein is CASSLSLADHNEQFF.

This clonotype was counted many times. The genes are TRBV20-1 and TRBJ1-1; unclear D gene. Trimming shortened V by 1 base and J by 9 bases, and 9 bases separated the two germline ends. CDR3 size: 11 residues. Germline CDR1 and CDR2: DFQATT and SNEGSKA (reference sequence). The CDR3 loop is CSARAEFKAFF. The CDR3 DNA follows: TGCAGTGCTAGAGCGGAATTTAAAGCTTTCTTT.

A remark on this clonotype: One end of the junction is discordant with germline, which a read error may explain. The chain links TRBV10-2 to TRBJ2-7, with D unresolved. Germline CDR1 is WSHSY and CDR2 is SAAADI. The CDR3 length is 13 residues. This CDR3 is CASSAGIAYEPYF. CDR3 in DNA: TGCGCCAGCAGCGCCGGTATAGCATACGAGCCGTACTTC.

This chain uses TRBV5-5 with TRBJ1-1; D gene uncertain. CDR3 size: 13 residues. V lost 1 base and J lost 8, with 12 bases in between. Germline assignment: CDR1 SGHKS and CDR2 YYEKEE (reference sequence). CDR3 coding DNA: TGTGCCAGCAGCTTGTTCCCGGAAGGAGAAGCTTTCTTT. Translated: CASSLFPEGEAFF.

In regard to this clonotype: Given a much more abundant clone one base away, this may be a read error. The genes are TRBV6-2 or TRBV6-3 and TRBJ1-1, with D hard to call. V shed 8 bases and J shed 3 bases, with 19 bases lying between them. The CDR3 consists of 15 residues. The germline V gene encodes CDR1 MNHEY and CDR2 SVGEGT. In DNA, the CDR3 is TGTGCCAGCGGTGTAGGTGATAACCCAGACACTGAAGCTTTCTTT. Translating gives CASGVGDNPDTEAFF.

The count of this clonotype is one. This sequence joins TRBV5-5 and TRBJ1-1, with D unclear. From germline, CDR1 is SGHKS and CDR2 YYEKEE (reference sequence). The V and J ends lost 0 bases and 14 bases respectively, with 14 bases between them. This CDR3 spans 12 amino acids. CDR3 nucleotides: TGTGCCAGCAGCTTGGATAATTGTTCTGTGTTCTTT. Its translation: CASSLDNCSVFF.